The present TCR beta chain was sequenced within a study of blood T cell repertoires in COVID-19. Study details: The United States, Italy and Spain supplied acute and convalescent COVID-19 samples.

This clone was seen a handful of times. Clones were sequenced by immunoSEQ multiplex PCR, and TCRdb holds only the in-frame ones, with some missing. The sample has approximately 240,000 clones, 84% seen once. The length of the CDR3 is 14 residues. CDR1 is MNHEY and CDR2 is SMNVEV in the germline V gene (reference sequence). The trim removed 5 bases at V and 7 bases at J, leaving 8 bases unmatched. This clonotype was obtained from a man in his fifties with acute or convalescent COVID-19. The material sequenced was peripheral blood. The chain couples TRBV27 to TRBJ1-2; 9 positions agree with TRBD1. CDR3 in DNA: TGTGCCAGCAGTCCCCTCCGGGACAGGGCTGGCTACACCTTC. Its translation is CASSPLRDRAGYTF.